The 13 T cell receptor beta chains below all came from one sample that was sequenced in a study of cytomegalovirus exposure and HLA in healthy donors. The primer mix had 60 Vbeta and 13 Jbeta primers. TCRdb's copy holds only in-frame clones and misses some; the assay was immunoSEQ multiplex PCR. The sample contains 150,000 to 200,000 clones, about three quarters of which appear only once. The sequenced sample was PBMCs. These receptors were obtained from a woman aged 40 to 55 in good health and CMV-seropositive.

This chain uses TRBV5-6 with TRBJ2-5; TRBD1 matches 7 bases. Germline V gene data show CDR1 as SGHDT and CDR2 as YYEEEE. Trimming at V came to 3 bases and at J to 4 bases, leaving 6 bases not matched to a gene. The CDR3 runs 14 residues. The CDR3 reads CASSYAGTVETQYF. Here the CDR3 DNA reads TGTGCCAGCAGCTATGCCGGGACAGTAGAGACCCAGTACTTC.

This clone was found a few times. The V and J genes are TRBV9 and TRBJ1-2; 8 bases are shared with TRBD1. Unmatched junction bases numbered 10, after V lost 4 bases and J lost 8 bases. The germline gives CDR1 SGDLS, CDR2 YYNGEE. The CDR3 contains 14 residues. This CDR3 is CASSSPTGARGYTF. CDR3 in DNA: TGTGCCAGCAGCTCCCCGACAGGGGCACGGGGCTACACCTTC. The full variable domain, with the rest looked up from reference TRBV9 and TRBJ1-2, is DSGVTQTPKHLITATGQRVTLRCSPRSGDLSVYWYQQSLDQGLQFLIQYYNGEERAKGNILERFSAQQFPDLHSELNLSSLELGDSALYFCASSSPTGARGYTFGSGTRLTVV.

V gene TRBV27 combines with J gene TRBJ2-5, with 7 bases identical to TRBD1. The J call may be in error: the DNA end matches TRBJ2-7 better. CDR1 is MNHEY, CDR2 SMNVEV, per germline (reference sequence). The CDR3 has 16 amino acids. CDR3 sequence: CASSTERGLSPYEQYF. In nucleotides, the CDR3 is TGTGCCAGCAGTACCGAAAGGGGGCTAAGTCCCTACGAGCAGTACTTC.

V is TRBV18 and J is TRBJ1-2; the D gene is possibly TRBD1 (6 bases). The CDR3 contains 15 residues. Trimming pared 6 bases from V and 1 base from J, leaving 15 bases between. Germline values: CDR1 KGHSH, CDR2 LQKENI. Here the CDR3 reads CASSPGTQINYGYTF. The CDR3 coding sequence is TGTGCCAGCTCTCCCGGGACACAGATTAACTATGGCTACACCTTC. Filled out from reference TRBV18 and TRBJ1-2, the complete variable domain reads NAGVMQNPRHLVRRRGQEARLRCSPMKGHSHVYWYRQLPEEGLKFMVYLQKENIIDESGMPKERFSAEFPKEGPSILRIQQVVRGDSAAYFCASSPGTQINYGYTFGSGTRLTVV.

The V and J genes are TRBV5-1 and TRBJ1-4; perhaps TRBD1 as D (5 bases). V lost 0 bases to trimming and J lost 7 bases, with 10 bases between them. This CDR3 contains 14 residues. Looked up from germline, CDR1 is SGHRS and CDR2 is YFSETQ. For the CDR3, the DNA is TGCGCCAGCAGCTTGGCAGGAGGGACTGAAAAACTGTTTTTT. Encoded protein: CASSLAGGTEKLFF.

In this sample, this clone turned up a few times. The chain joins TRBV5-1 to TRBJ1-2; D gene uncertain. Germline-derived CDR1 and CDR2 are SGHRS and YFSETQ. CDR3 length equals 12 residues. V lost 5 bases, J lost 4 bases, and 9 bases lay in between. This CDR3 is CASSPGSYGYTF. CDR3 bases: TGCGCCAGCAGTCCCGGGTCCTATGGCTACACCTTC. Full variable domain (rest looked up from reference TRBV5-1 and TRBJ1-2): KAGVTQTPRYLIKTRGQQVTLSCSPISGHRSVSWYQQTPGQGLQFLFEYFSETQRNKGNFPGRFSGRQFSNSRSEMNVSTLELGDSALYLCASSPGSYGYTFGSGTRLTVV.

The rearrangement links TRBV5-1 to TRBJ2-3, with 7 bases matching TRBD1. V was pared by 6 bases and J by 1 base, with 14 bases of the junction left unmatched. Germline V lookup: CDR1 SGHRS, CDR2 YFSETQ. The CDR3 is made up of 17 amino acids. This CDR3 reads CASNTVPIGTGTDTQYF. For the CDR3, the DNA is TGCGCCAGCAACACGGTCCCAATAGGGACAGGCACAGATACGCAGTATTTT.

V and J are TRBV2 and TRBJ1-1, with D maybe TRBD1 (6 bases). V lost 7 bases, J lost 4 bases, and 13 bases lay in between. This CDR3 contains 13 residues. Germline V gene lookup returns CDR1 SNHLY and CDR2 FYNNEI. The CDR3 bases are TGTGCCAGCACCGCGGGGGGCCCCACTGAAGCTTTCTTT. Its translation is CASTAGGPTEAFF.

In DNA, the CDR3 is TGTGCCATCAGGGATAGCGGGGGGGCTACAGATACGCAGTATTTT. Translated, it gives CAIRDSGGATDTQYF. This chain joins TRBV10-3 and TRBJ2-3, with TRBD2 matching over 11 bases. V lost 6 bases, J lost 3 bases, and 5 bases stayed unmatched. From germline, CDR1 is ENHRY and CDR2 SYGVKD. This CDR3 spans 15 amino acids.

This CDR3 is CASSPRLPNNEQFF. DNA of the CDR3: TGTGCCAGCAGTCCCCGACTGCCTAACAATGAGCAGTTCTTC. The chain joins TRBV6-1 to TRBJ2-1; no clear D. Germline V CDR1 and CDR2: MNHNS, SASEGT. The CDR3 contains 14 residues. V shed 5 bases and J shed 5 bases, with 13 bases lying between them.

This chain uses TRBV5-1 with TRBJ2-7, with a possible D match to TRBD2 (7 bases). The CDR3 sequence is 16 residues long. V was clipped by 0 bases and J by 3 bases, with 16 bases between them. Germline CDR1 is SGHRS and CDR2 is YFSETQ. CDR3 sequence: CASSLAKGEGNYEQYF. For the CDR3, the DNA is TGCGCCAGCAGCTTGGCCAAGGGGGAGGGGAACTACGAGCAGTACTTC.

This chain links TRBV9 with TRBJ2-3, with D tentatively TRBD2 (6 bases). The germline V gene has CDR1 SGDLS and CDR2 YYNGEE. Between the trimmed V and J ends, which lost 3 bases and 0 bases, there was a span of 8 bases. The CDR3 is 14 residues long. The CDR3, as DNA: TGTGCCAGCAGCGCCGGGACTAGCACAGATACGCAGTATTTT. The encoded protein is CASSAGTSTDTQYF.

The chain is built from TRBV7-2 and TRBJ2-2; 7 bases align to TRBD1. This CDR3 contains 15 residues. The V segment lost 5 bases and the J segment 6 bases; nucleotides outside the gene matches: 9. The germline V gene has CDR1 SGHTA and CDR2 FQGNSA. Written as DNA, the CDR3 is TGTGCCAGCAGCCGAGAGGGGGCGCGGGCCGGGGAGCTGTTTTTT. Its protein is CASSREGARAGELFF.